This entry lists 28 T cell receptor beta chains sequenced from one sample in a study of blood T cell repertoires in COVID-19. Assay used: immunoSEQ multiplex PCR; TCRdb lists only in-frame clones, some missing. This sample has some 190,000 clones; 85% to 90% occur once, and the top ten carry over 15%. The sample comprised peripheral blood. Receptors were obtained from a person between 65 and 79 years old with COVID-19, enrolled during active disease.

CDR3 sequence: CASSASAQETQYF. The CDR3 DNA sequence: TGTGCCAGCAGTGCTAGCGCGCAAGAGACCCAGTACTTC. The genes are TRBV2 and TRBJ2-5; possible D gene TRBD2, 6 bases. Germline V gene data show CDR1 as SNHLY and CDR2 as FYNNEI. There are 13 residues in the CDR3. Trimming removed 4 bases from V and 2 bases from J, with 8 bases in between.

This clone came up a few times. The J gene is TRBJ1-5, the V gene TRBV19, with TRBD1 matching over 9 bases. V lost 4 bases to trimming and J lost 3 bases; unmatched junction nucleotides: 7. This CDR3 contains 16 residues. Germline CDR1 is LNHDA and CDR2 is SQIVND (reference sequence). CDR3 sequence reads: CASSRPGTGINQPQHF. In DNA, the CDR3 is TGTGCCAGTAGTAGGCCCGGGACAGGGATCAATCAGCCCCAGCATTTT.

The rearrangement joins TRBV11-2 to TRBJ1-1; D gene unclear. The CDR3 sequence is 14 residues long. The V gene's germline CDR1 is SGHAT and CDR2 FQNNGV. Between the trimmed V and J ends, which lost 2 bases and 6 bases, there was a span of 13 bases. CDR3 DNA sequence: TGTGCCAGCAGCTTACAGAGACGGGTGGCTGAAGCTTTCTTT. Translation gives CASSLQRRVAEAFF. The full variable domain, in which reference TRBV11-2 and TRBJ1-1 provide the parts outside the CDR3, is EAGVAQSPRYKIIEKRQSVAFWCNPISGHATLYWYQQILGQGPKLLIQFQNNGVVDDSQLPKDRFSAERLKGVDSTLKIQPAKLEDSAVYLCASSLQRRVAEAFFGQGTRLTVV.

The chain links TRBV9 to TRBJ2-2; 9 bases map to TRBD1. Germline CDR1 SGDLS, CDR2 YYNGEE. CDR3 length: 15 residues. J was trimmed by 3 bases and V by 5 bases; bases with no gene match: 5. In DNA, the CDR3 is TGTGCCAGCAGACGGACAGGGGACGACACCGGGGAGCTGTTTTTT. This sequence encodes CASRRTGDDTGELFF.

The chain joins TRBV28 to TRBJ1-1; 9 bases are a match to TRBD1. CDR1 and CDR2 from the germline V gene are MDHEN and SYDVKM. The trim removed 4 bases at V and 6 bases at J, leaving 12 bases unmatched. This CDR3 is 16 amino acids long. The CDR3, as DNA: TGTGCCAGCAGTTCCCCCGGGACAGGGTTAAAGCCTGAAGCTTTCTTT. This codes for CASSSPGTGLKPEAFF.

V gene TRBV3-1 (or the pseudogene TRBV3-2) combines with J gene TRBJ2-5; 7 bases match TRBD2. V shed 0 bases, J shed 2 bases, and the junction held 9 bases outside the gene matches. Germline V gene lookup returns CDR1 LGHDT and CDR2 YNNKEL (reference sequence). The CDR3 totals 17 residues. CDR3 residues: CASSQDEGGVGQETQYF. CDR3 sequence (DNA): TGTGCCAGCAGCCAAGATGAGGGAGGGGTCGGGCAAGAGACCCAGTACTTC.

V gene TRBV13 combines with J gene TRBJ2-7; 7 bases are shared with TRBD1. Trimming removed 4 bases from V and 3 bases from J; junction bases left unmatched: 9. Germline values: CDR1 PRHDT, CDR2 FYEKMQ (reference sequence). This CDR3 has 15 amino acids. The CDR3 coding sequence is TGTGCCAGCAGCTCGGGGCGGGCAGGGGGCTACGAGCAGTACTTC. This sequence encodes CASSSGRAGGYEQYF.

V and J are TRBV30 and TRBJ1-1; TRBD1 matches at 9 bases. CDR1 and CDR2 from the germline V gene are GTSNPN and SVGIG (reference sequence). V was clipped by 2 bases and J by 10 bases; unmatched bases: 8. The CDR3 has 13 amino acids. The DNA of the CDR3 is TGTGCCTGGAGTCCGGGACAGGGTTTTCTAGCTTTCTTT. Amino acids: CAWSPGQGFLAFF.

The V gene is TRBV6-2 or TRBV6-3, the J gene TRBJ2-7, with D possibly TRBD2 on 7 matching bases. This CDR3 has 15 residues. V lost 0 bases and J lost 7, with 16 bases in between. Looked up from germline, CDR1 is MNHEY and CDR2 is SVGEGT. DNA for the CDR3: TGTGCCAGCAGTTACTCGTTCGCGGGGGCGGGGGAGCAGTACTTC. Its protein product is CASSYSFAGAGEQYF.

This chain joins TRBV5-6 and TRBJ1-4; 7 bases align to TRBD1. Trimming at V came to 6 bases and at J to 8 bases, leaving 13 bases not matched to a gene. CDR3 length: 15 residues. The germline V gene has CDR1 SGHDT and CDR2 YYEEEE. CDR3 protein: CASTQDRVEGEKLFF. In nucleotides, the CDR3 is TGTGCCAGCACACAAGACAGGGTTGAAGGCGAAAAACTGTTTTTT. Combining the CDR3 with reference TRBV5-6 and TRBJ1-4 gives the whole variable domain DAGVTQSPTHLIKTRGQQVTLRCSPKSGHDTVSWYQQALGQGPQFIFQYYEEEERQRGNFPDRFSGHQFPNYSSELNVNALLLGDSALYLCASTQDRVEGEKLFFGSGTQLSVL.

The chain joins TRBV7-9 to TRBJ2-5; weak D call: TRBD2 (6 bases). V lost 6 bases and J 2 bases, leaving 16 bases between the germline ends. The CDR3 length is 15 residues. CDR1 and CDR2 (germline): SEHNR, FQNEAQ (reference sequence). In DNA, the CDR3 is TGTGCCAGCAGTCAAAGGGAGGCCAGTCAAGAGACCCAGTACTTC. This gives the protein CASSQREASQETQYF.

This clone was detected only a few times. This rearrangement joins TRBV9 to TRBJ2-3; 7 nucleotides align to TRBD1. The CDR3 sequence is 15 residues long. Germline lookup yields CDR1 SGDLS and CDR2 YYNGEE. The V gene end was trimmed by 0 bases and the J gene end by 7 bases; junction bases not matched to a gene: 8. The CDR3 nucleotides read TGTGCCAGCAGCGTAGCTGGCATACAGGGGAATACGCAGTATTTT. It yields the protein CASSVAGIQGNTQYF.

The chain combines TRBV18 with TRBJ2-7, with D possibly being TRBD2 (5 bases). There are 14 residues in the CDR3. The ends were cut back, 3 bases at V and 5 bases at J, with 14 bases in the middle. CDR1 is KGHSH and CDR2 is LQKENI in the germline V gene. CDR3 region: CASSPTGNLDEQYF. The DNA for the CDR3 is TGTGCCAGCTCACCGACCGGGAATCTTGACGAGCAGTACTTC.

The CDR3, as DNA: TGTGCCAGCAGCCCCCCTCCGAACTATGGCTACACCTTC. It encodes CASSPPPNYGYTF. The chain is built from TRBV7-7 and TRBJ1-2, with D unclear. V lost 5 bases and J 2 bases, leaving 9 bases between the germline ends. CDR3 length: 13 residues. Germline CDR1 reads SSHAT; CDR2 reads FNYEAQ (reference sequence).

V gene TRBV3-1 (or the pseudogene TRBV3-2) combines with J gene TRBJ2-1; TRBD1 matches at 11 bases. The CDR3 is 15 residues long. The J segment lost 4 bases and the V segment lost 3 bases, leaving 2 bases of the junction unmatched. Looked up from germline, CDR1 is LGHDT and CDR2 is YNNKEL (reference sequence). CDR3 residues: CASSQGTGGYNEQFF. As DNA, the CDR3 is TGTGCCAGCAGCCAGGGGACAGGGGGATACAATGAGCAGTTCTTC.

The V and J genes are TRBV7-3 and TRBJ1-3; possible D gene TRBD1, 5 bases. Between the trimmed V and J ends, which lost 5 bases and 4 bases, there was a span of 12 bases. CDR1 SGHTA and CDR2 FQGTGA come from the germline V gene. The CDR3 totals 14 residues. CDR3 residues: CASSAGDGGNTIYF. CDR3 in DNA: TGTGCCAGCAGCGCGGGGGACGGCGGAAACACCATATATTTT.

The chain joins TRBV28 to TRBJ2-7; possible D gene TRBD2, 6 bases. The V end lost 4 bases, the J end lost 4 bases, and 11 bases lay between the germline ends. The CDR3 loop spans 13 amino acids. Looked up from germline, CDR1 is MDHEN and CDR2 is SYDVKM. The CDR3 DNA reads TGTGCCAGCAGTTCCGGGGGTCGGTACGAGCAGTACTTC. It is translated as CASSSGGRYEQYF.

This chain connects TRBV4-1 to TRBJ1-1; the D gene is possibly TRBD1 (6 bases). V was shortened by 4 bases and J by 0 bases, with 9 bases between the two germline ends. CDR1 and CDR2 from the germline V gene are MGHRA and YSYEKL. The CDR3 has 14 residues. The chain's CDR3 is CASSPDRLNTEAFF. The DNA for the CDR3 is TGCGCCAGCAGCCCGGACAGACTGAACACTGAAGCTTTCTTT.

The chain is built from TRBV30 and TRBJ2-5, with 10 bases identical to TRBD2. Per germline, CDR1 GTSNPN and CDR2 SVGIG (reference sequence). V dropped 5 bases and J dropped 7; count of bases not matched to a gene: 19. CDR3 length: 17 amino acids. The CDR3 DNA is TGTGCCTGGCGGGAGTCGGCTAGCGGGAGAGTAAGCGGGACCCAGTACTTC. It is translated as CAWRESASGRVSGTQYF.

The rearrangement joins TRBV28 to TRBJ1-5; possible D gene TRBD1, 6 bases. The CDR3 runs 15 residues. Between the trimmed V and J ends, which lost 8 bases and 4 bases, there was a span of 18 bases. Germline CDR1 and CDR2: MDHEN and SYDVKM. CDR3 loop: CASGGQTFRNQPQHF. The CDR3 DNA reads TGTGCCAGCGGGGGACAAACTTTTCGGAATCAGCCCCAGCATTTT.

V and J are TRBV7-9 and TRBJ2-1, with 10 positions matching TRBD1. Per the germline V gene, CDR1 is SEHNR and CDR2 is FQNEAQ (reference sequence). V dropped 4 bases and J dropped 6; count of bases not matched to a gene: 0. The CDR3 runs to 13 residues. The CDR3 protein is CASSWTGGNEQFF. CDR3 nucleotides: TGTGCCAGCAGCTGGACAGGGGGCAATGAGCAGTTCTTC.

The V and J genes are TRBV5-1 and TRBJ1-6; D might be TRBD1 (6 bases). V shed 2 bases and J shed 0 bases, with 9 bases lying between them. The CDR3 loop spans 16 amino acids. The V gene's germline CDR1 is SGHRS and CDR2 YFSETQ. The CDR3 bases are TGCGCCAGCAGCTTTCTAGGGGGCTCCTATAATTCACCCCTCCACTTT. This encodes CASSFLGGSYNSPLHF.

V usage is TRBV7-9 and J usage is TRBJ1-1, with D uncertain. V was cut by 0 bases and J by 6 bases, with 11 bases left in between. Germline V gene lookup returns CDR1 SEHNR and CDR2 FQNEAQ (reference sequence). This CDR3 contains 14 residues. Here the CDR3 DNA reads TGTGCCAGCAGCTTAGCTGGTCAGACTCCTGAAGCTTTCTTT. It is translated as CASSLAGQTPEAFF. The whole variable domain, remainder taken from reference TRBV7-9 and TRBJ1-1, is DTGVSQNPRHKITKRGQNVTFRCDPISEHNRLYWYRQTLGQGPEFLTYFQNEAQLEKSRLLSDRFSAERPKGSFSTLEIQRTEQGDSAMYLCASSLAGQTPEAFFGQGTRLTVV.

The chain has TRBV5-5 and TRBJ1-2; maybe TRBD1 (5 bases). Germline V gene sequence: CDR1 SGHKS, CDR2 YYEKEE (reference sequence). Trimming removed 4 bases from V and 3 bases from J, with 16 bases in between. The CDR3 loop spans 15 amino acids. The DNA of the CDR3 is TGTGCCAGCAGCCCGGGCCCAGGGCGCGACTATGGCTACACCTTC. It translates to CASSPGPGRDYGYTF. The full variable domain, completed using reference TRBV5-5 and TRBJ1-2, is DAGVTQSPTHLIKTRGQQVTLRCSPISGHKSVSWYQQVLGQGPQFIFQYYEKEERGRGNFPDRFSARQFPNYSSELNVNALLLGDSALYLCASSPGPGRDYGYTFGSGTRLTVV.

The J gene is TRBJ2-2, the V gene TRBV21-1; the D segment call TRBD1 is taken from the table without a DNA check. TRBV21-1 is labeled a pseudogene. The CDR3 sequence is 19 residues long. The chain's CDR3 is CASSKAPVIRQGNTGELFF. CDR3 bases: TGTGCCAGCAGCAAAGCACCCGTTATAAGGCAGGGGAACACCGGGGAGCTGTTTTTT.

J is TRBJ1-5 and V is TRBV5-8; D is unclear. V was shortened by 6 bases and J by 6 bases, with 13 bases between the two germline ends. The CDR3 consists of 13 residues. The germline CDR1 and CDR2 sequences are SGHTS and YDEGEE. The CDR3 coding sequence is TGTGCCAGCACGTCGAGGGAGACTCAGCCCCAGCATTTT. Translated, it gives CASTSRETQPQHF.

V usage is TRBV5-6 and J usage is TRBJ2-5; D is unresolved. The germline CDR1 and CDR2 sequences are SGHDT and YYEEEE. The CDR3 sequence is 14 residues long. The V and J ends lost 3 bases and 2 bases respectively, with 11 bases between them. The CDR3 protein is CASSSHGRQETQYF. CDR3 DNA sequence: TGTGCCAGCAGCTCCCACGGCAGGCAAGAGACCCAGTACTTC.

This chain uses TRBV11-1 with TRBJ1-1; D is possibly TRBD1 (5 bases). The CDR3 spans 16 residues. Germline CDR1 reads SGHAT; CDR2 reads FQDESV (reference sequence). V lost 2 bases, J lost 5 bases, and 18 bases lay in between. In DNA form, the CDR3 reads TGTGCCAGCAGCTTATTAAGGGGCAGGGTGTTGACTGAAGCTTTCTTT. This gives the protein CASSLLRGRVLTEAFF.